This T cell receptor (beta chain) was captured in a study of blood T cell repertoires in COVID-19 (dated by TCRdb to the early 2020s). Concerning the study at large: Samples covering the acute and convalescent phases of COVID-19 were provided by collaborators in the United States, Italy and Spain. The prospective study material was composed of cDNA or gDNA derived from T cells, B-cell-depleted T cells, or PBMCs. The dataset comprised deeply sampled blood TCRbeta repertoires from subjects exposed to, actively infected with, or recovered from COVID-19. The repertoires were made available in a free public database intended to serve as a resource for research on the immune response to SARS-CoV-2. The samples were drawn from the first 160 participants of the ongoing ImmuneRACE study and from under 1,500 subjects provided by 6 global collaborators. Nearly every sample came with metadata listing a de-identified subject ID, COVID-19 status, age in years and sex. HLA class I and class II types, where available, came from metadata supplied by the sample provider rather than from assay-based typing. Overall study results and their limits: The quantity of clinical and demographic metadata differed by source and by participant and was supplied without curation.

Of note for this clone: Its specific antigen is unknown. Per-base quality was not reported, and no clone a single base away is much larger than it.

Collaborating institutions collected whole blood in K2EDTA tubes following their own protocols. For TCRbeta analysis, collaborator samples were shipped as frozen whole blood, as isolated PBMCs, or as DNA extracted from either sample type. V gives up 3 bases and J gives up 0 bases, and the segment between their germline ends measures 10 bases. In the germline V gene, CDR1 corresponds to SNHLY and CDR2 to FYNNEI. Including the terminal cysteine and phenylalanine, the CDR3 comprises 15 residues. Kept here is only the CDR3 DNA, which spans 45 bases and is read in frame from base 1. TCRbeta CDR3 regions were amplified from genomic DNA by means of the immunoSEQ Assay, a bias-controlled multiplex PCR. The authors' pipeline ran thus. The number of nucleated cells in each sample was estimated by amplification of reference gene primers within the assay. To quantify the absolute abundance of each unique TCRbeta CDR3 rearrangement, sequence reads were collapsed and filtered. For each sample, productive Simpson clonality was calculated as the square root of Simpson's diversity index over productive rearrangements. TCRdb limited this immuneACCESS table to in-frame rearrangements with V and J called. A share of clones is missing; checked studies link under half to unresolved V genes, and the rest is unexplained. V and J calls and clone size come straight from that table; D and trimming were deduced from the DNA. The sample yields fewer than 100,000 clones; 88% were counted once. The top ten constitute roughly 45% of the sample.

Sequenced input: peripheral blood. This chain is built from TRBV2 and TRBJ2-3, with the identity of the D gene unclear. This clonotype was sampled from a human donor in a cohort sampled during active COVID-19. The CDR3 here reads CASSDLVASTDTQYF. Read as DNA, the sequence is TGTGCCAGCAGTGATTTGGTAGCCAGCACAGATACGCAGTATTTT.